This record covers a single T cell receptor beta chain. Its specificity is not known. Sequencing used immunoSEQ multiplex PCR; TCRdb keeps in-frame clones, though not all of them. There are more than 350,000 clones in the sample; 90% occur only once, and 12% lies in the top ten. The data originate from a study of Ad26.COV2.S vaccination and SARS-CoV-2 variants. General study points: Relative to placebo recipients, vaccine recipients exhibited elevated spike-specific TCR breadth.

Trimming took 4 bases from V and 6 from J; bases not matched to a gene: 7. Germline CDR1 is SGHNT and CDR2 is YYREEE (reference sequence). This CDR3 comprises 13 residues. Sample treatment: approximately 18 received Ad26.COV2.S at low or high dose, single or two shots; a few received placebo; per-sample allocation not given. The study sampled participants on day 63 after the first vaccine or placebo injection. This sequence originates from a person aged 18-65 years who received the Ad26.COV2.S COVID-19 vaccine or a placebo. The source was peripheral blood, collected in a trial of Ad26.COV2.S vaccine versus placebo. The chain links TRBV5-4 to TRBJ2-7, with TRBD2 matching 7 bases. CDR3 nucleotides: TGTGCCAGCAGCGAACGGACTAGTGCCGAGCAGTACTTC. Amino acid sequence: CASSERTSAEQYF.